One and the same sample provided the 19 T cell receptor beta chains below, sequenced in a study of T-cell memory formation after mild COVID-19. TCRdb ran MiXCR on the 5' RACE reads and lists one entry per CDR3 protein. In the table there are roughly 99,000 distinct CDR3 sequences, approximately 15% of which are singletons. The sequenced material came from PBMCs or a T cell subset sorted from them (not recorded which). The source is a man between 18 and 29 years old who had mild COVID-19 (a few samples of this study predate the infection). Cell type and time point are not known.

The chain joins TRBV7-2 to TRBJ2-7; perhaps D is TRBD1 or TRBD2 (5 bases each). The CDR3 has 16 amino acids. The germline CDR1 and CDR2 sequences are SGHTA and FQGNSA. Deletions cut 5 bases from V and 0 bases from J, with 17 bases between. The CDR3 DNA is TGTGCCAGCAGCCGAGTTACAGGACTTAGCTCCTACGAGCAGTACTTC. This sequence encodes CASSRVTGLSSYEQYF.

J is TRBJ2-1 and V is TRBV11-2; TRBD2 matches 14 bases. Germline V gene data show CDR1 as SGHAT and CDR2 as FQNNGV. The V segment lost 3 bases and the J segment 9 bases; nucleotides outside the gene matches: 7. The CDR3 consists of 16 residues. The CDR3 sequence is CASSFPGLAGEAEQFF. CDR3 sequence (DNA): TGTGCCAGCAGCTTCCCGGGACTAGCGGGGGAGGCTGAGCAGTTCTTC.

A few counts support this clonotype. V and J are TRBV7-9 and TRBJ1-2; 7 nucleotides match TRBD1. The junction had 6 bases not matched to a gene; V was cut back by 0 bases and J by 5 bases. This CDR3 region has 15 residues. Germline V gene lookup returns CDR1 SEHNR and CDR2 FQNEAQ (reference sequence). The CDR3 nucleotides read TGTGCCAGCAGCTTAGCTGGGACAGCAGGGTATGGCTACACCTTC. Translating gives CASSLAGTAGYGYTF.

This rearrangement joins TRBV20-1 to TRBJ2-3; 7 nucleotides align to TRBD2. Looked up from germline, CDR1 is DFQATT and CDR2 is SNEGSKA (reference sequence). V lost 3 bases to trimming and J lost 0 bases; unmatched junction nucleotides: 6. This CDR3 contains 15 residues. CDR3 sequence (DNA): TGCAGTGCTAGGCGATTGGGACTAAGCACAGATACGCAGTATTTT. Translation gives CSARRLGLSTDTQYF.

This clonotype occurred a few times. This chain links TRBV7-2 with TRBJ2-3; 9 nucleotides match TRBD1. The ends lost 6 bases at V and 5 bases at J; junction bases unmatched: 12. Germline values: CDR1 SGHTA, CDR2 FQGNSA. CDR3 length: 16 residues. CDR3 sequence reads: CASSSDDRGYGDTQYF. DNA of the CDR3: TGTGCCAGCAGTTCAGACGACAGGGGGTATGGAGATACGCAGTATTTT.

The chain links TRBV9 to TRBJ2-7, with 7 positions matching TRBD1. Germline V gene sequence: CDR1 SGDLS, CDR2 YYNGEE. V lost 3 bases to trimming and J lost 5 bases; unmatched junction nucleotides: 5. CDR3 length: 13 amino acids. In DNA, the CDR3 is TGTGCCAGCAGCGGGCGGACAGGCCACGAGCAGTACTTC. It is translated as CASSGRTGHEQYF. The whole variable domain, remainder taken from reference TRBV9 and TRBJ2-7, is DSGVTQTPKHLITATGQRVTLRCSPRSGDLSVYWYQQSLDQGLQFLIQYYNGEERAKGNILERFSAQQFPDLHSELNLSSLELGDSALYFCASSGRTGHEQYFGPGTRLTVT.

This clonotype was detected a few times. The chain employs TRBV6-2 or TRBV6-3 and TRBJ1-2; D is possibly TRBD1 (5 bases). The germline V and J ends were trimmed by 4 bases and 4 bases, with 13 bases remaining between them. The CDR3 extends over 14 amino acids. Per the germline V gene, CDR1 is MNHEY and CDR2 is SVGEGT. In nucleotides, the CDR3 is TGTGCCAGCAGTTCCCCAGTCGGGACCTATGGCTACACCTTC. Protein sequence: CASSSPVGTYGYTF.

This chain uses TRBV29-1 with TRBJ1-2; 9 nucleotides match TRBD1. In germline, CDR1 is SQVTM, CDR2 ANQGSEA. Trimming cost V 6 bases and J 6 bases; bases outside gene matches: 11. This CDR3 is 14 amino acids long. Here the CDR3 reads CSVLPGQGGNGYTF. CDR3 coding DNA: TGCAGCGTGCTCCCGGGACAGGGTGGGAATGGCTACACCTTC.

This clonotype turned up a few times. The chain links TRBV6-2 or TRBV6-3 to TRBJ2-6; TRBD1 agrees at 7 bases. The germline CDR1 and CDR2 sequences are MNHEY and SVGEGT. CDR3 length: 17 amino acids. Unmatched junction bases numbered 8, after V lost 6 bases and J lost 0 bases. CDR3 nucleotide sequence: TGTGCCAGCAGCCGGACAGGAGCGAACTCTGGGGCCAACGTCCTGACTTTC. Amino acid sequence: CASSRTGANSGANVLTF.

The table lists this clonotype with many counts. J is TRBJ1-1 and V is TRBV12-3 or TRBV12-4; 8 bases line up with TRBD1. V dropped 3 bases and J dropped 5; count of bases not matched to a gene: 5. This CDR3 region has 14 residues. Here the CDR3 reads CASSFQGAGTEAFF. In DNA, the CDR3 is TGTGCCAGCAGTTTCCAGGGGGCGGGTACTGAAGCTTTCTTT.

DNA of the CDR3: TGTGCCATCAGTGAGTCTAGGAACACTGAAGCTTTCTTT. It yields the protein CAISESRNTEAFF. The chain employs TRBV10-3 and TRBJ1-1; D unresolved. The germline V and J ends were trimmed by 0 bases and 1 base, with 3 bases remaining between them. The CDR3 is 13 amino acids. Looked up from germline, CDR1 is ENHRY and CDR2 is SYGVKD.

This clonotype was seen more than once but under ten times. The genes are TRBV7-9 and TRBJ2-2, with D perhaps given as TRBD1 or TRBD2 (6 bases each). The CDR3 spans 16 residues. Germline CDR1 reads SEHNR; CDR2 reads FQNEAQ (reference sequence). The V end was cut by 4 bases, the J end by 5 bases, with 17 bases between. The CDR3 bases are TGTGCCAGCAGCTACCCTGGAGGGACATCTACCGGGGAGCTGTTTTTT. It translates to CASSYPGGTSTGELFF.

This clonotype was counted between two and nine times. V and J are TRBV5-4 and TRBJ2-2; TRBD1 matches 7 bases. The ends lost 7 bases at V and 4 bases at J; junction bases unmatched: 13. The CDR3 length is 16 residues. In germline, CDR1 is SGHNT, CDR2 YYREEE (reference sequence). The CDR3 here is CASAEYDRVATGELFF. The CDR3 bases are TGTGCCAGCGCGGAATACGACAGGGTGGCCACCGGGGAGCTGTTTTTT.

In regard to this clonotype: At one boundary the junction diverges from the germline segment, which might be a read error. The chain combines TRBV18 with TRBJ1-5; 11 bases line up with TRBD1. The germline V gene has CDR1 KGHSH and CDR2 LQKENI. CDR3 size: 14 residues. The CDR3 here is CASSAGQGDQPQHF. For the CDR3, the DNA is TGTGCCAGCTCAGCGGGACAGGGGGATCAGCCACAGCATTTT.

This clonotype was observed a few times. The CDR3 DNA reads TGTGCCAGCAGTTCCCCGGTCGGGGCTAGCGGGATCCCAGATACGCAGTATTTT. Encoded protein: CASSSPVGASGIPDTQYF. The rearrangement uses TRBV7-9 and TRBJ2-3; 9 positions agree with TRBD2. CDR3 length: 18 amino acids. J gave up 4 bases and V 6 bases, and 17 bases lay outside the gene matches. CDR1 and CDR2 (germline): SEHNR, FQNEAQ (reference sequence).

This sequence joins TRBV5-1 and TRBJ2-1; D not resolved. CDR3 length: 15 amino acids. Trimming stripped 0 bases from V and 2 bases from J, with 9 bases between. Germline CDR1 SGHRS, CDR2 YFSETQ. The chain's CDR3 is CASSLERPTYNEQFF. CDR3 coding DNA: TGCGCCAGCAGCTTGGAGCGCCCAACCTACAATGAGCAGTTCTTC.

This clonotype was counted between two and nine times. CDR3 loop: CASSFRLASEKETQYF. Here the CDR3 DNA reads TGCGCCAGCAGCTTTCGACTAGCATCAGAGAAGGAGACCCAGTACTTC. The chain couples TRBV5-1 to TRBJ2-5; 7 bases fit TRBD2. Germline CDR1 SGHRS, CDR2 YFSETQ. V lost 2 bases to trimming and J lost 5 bases; unmatched junction nucleotides: 12. The CDR3 sequence is 16 residues long.

The V gene is TRBV6-5, the J gene TRBJ2-3, with TRBD2 matching over 7 bases. J lost 9 bases, V lost 11 bases, and 20 bases had no gene match. The length of the CDR3 is 15 residues. The germline V gene has CDR1 MNHEY and CDR2 SVGAGI. The DNA for the CDR3 is TGTGCCGTCACCCGCCGGGGGGTGCGGACGGGAACGCAGTATTTT. The encoded protein is CAVTRRGVRTGTQYF.

V and J are TRBV14 and TRBJ1-2, with D possibly matching TRBD1 (6 bases). CDR3 length equals 15 residues. The germline V gene encodes CDR1 SGHDN and CDR2 FVKESK. V lost 0 bases, J lost 5 bases, and 13 bases lay in between. CDR3 protein: CASSQDRGASYGYTF. Written as DNA, the CDR3 is TGTGCCAGCAGCCAAGATCGGGGGGCAAGTTATGGCTACACCTTC.